Below, 3 T cell receptor beta chains from the same sample are listed, as sequenced in a study of blood T cell repertoires in COVID-19. Clones were sequenced by immunoSEQ multiplex PCR, and TCRdb holds only the in-frame ones, with some missing. This table holds about 180,000 clones, 86% found once. Sequencing was performed on PBMCs or T cells enriched from blood (not recorded which). The receptor source for this set is a woman in her 30s who had recovered from COVID-19.

This chain connects TRBV7-8 to TRBJ2-3, with a weak D call TRBD2 (5 bases). V shed 5 bases and J shed 0 bases, with 15 bases lying between them. CDR1 is SGHVS and CDR2 is FQNEAQ in the germline V gene. This CDR3 is 16 amino acids long. The CDR3 DNA is TGTGCCAGCAGCCCCCACGGCGGGTCTAGCACAGATACGCAGTATTTT. The encoded protein is CASSPHGGSSTDTQYF.

The chain links TRBV27 to TRBJ1-2, with a tentative D call TRBD1 (6 bases). Trimming took off 2 bases at V and 4 bases at J, with 23 bases between the two ends. Germline V gene lookup returns CDR1 MNHEY and CDR2 SMNVEV (reference sequence). The CDR3 is 18 residues long. DNA for the CDR3: TGTGCCAGCAGTTTAACCGCCGTGTTGGGGGCGCGAAGCTATGGCTACACCTTC. Amino acids: CASSLTAVLGARSYGYTF.

This chain links TRBV6-5 with TRBJ2-7; a possible D gene is TRBD2 (5 bases). In germline, CDR1 is MNHEY, CDR2 SVGAGI. Trimming shortened V by 5 bases and J by 1 base, and 9 bases separated the two germline ends. The CDR3 consists of 13 residues. CDR3 sequence reads: CASSTRASYEQYF. The CDR3 DNA is TGTGCCAGCAGTACGCGGGCATCCTACGAGCAGTACTTC.